These 5 T cell receptor beta chains were sequenced from one sample in a study of T cell changes during pregnancy in multiple sclerosis. Some clones are missing from TCRdb's copy, which holds only in-frame ones; the method was immunoSEQ multiplex PCR. The sample yields under 50,000 clones, roughly 90% seen once. Material: CD8+ T cells from peripheral blood mononuclear cells, obtained before pregnancy. The receptors were gathered from a female donor with multiple sclerosis, enrolled in a pregnancy study.

This rearrangement joins TRBV25-1 to TRBJ1-1, with D uncertain. Germline CDR1 is MGHDK and CDR2 is SYGVNS. The length of the CDR3 is 13 residues. The ends were cut back, 3 bases at V and 0 bases at J, with 5 bases in the middle. The CDR3: CASSETLNTEAFF. CDR3 nucleotides: TGTGCCAGCAGTGAGACACTGAACACTGAAGCTTTCTTT.

CDR3 loop: CASSEPTSGSSYEQYF. The CDR3, as DNA: TGTGCCAGCAGTGAACCAACTAGCGGGAGCTCCTACGAGCAGTACTTC. This chain links TRBV6-1 with TRBJ2-7, with TRBD2 matching over 11 bases. After removal of 2 bases from V and 0 bases from J, the junction contained 3 bases not matched to a gene. This CDR3 has 16 amino acids. Germline V gene sequence: CDR1 MNHNS, CDR2 SASEGT.

V is TRBV5-8 and J is TRBJ1-4, with 10 bases identical to TRBD1. This CDR3 is 15 amino acids long. The V segment lost 4 bases and the J segment 5 bases; nucleotides outside the gene matches: 5. Per the germline V gene, CDR1 is SGHTS and CDR2 is YDEGEE. DNA for the CDR3: TGTGCCAGCAGCCGACCGGGACAGGGGAATGAAAAACTGTTTTTT. It specifies CASSRPGQGNEKLFF.

This rearrangement joins TRBV10-3 to TRBJ2-3; D ambiguous. Deletions cut 4 bases from V and 3 bases from J, with 11 bases between. Germline V CDR1 and CDR2: ENHRY, SYGVKD. This CDR3 is built from 14 residues. Here the CDR3 reads CAISAEVLTDTQYF. CDR3 sequence (DNA): TGTGCCATCAGTGCTGAGGTCTTGACAGATACGCAGTATTTT.

The rearrangement joins TRBV28 to TRBJ1-5; TRBD1 matches 8 bases. CDR1 and CDR2 (germline): MDHEN, SYDVKM. With 5 bases clipped from V and 6 bases from J, the junction kept 12 bases outside the gene matches. The CDR3 extends over 16 amino acids. The CDR3 sequence is CASSPARQGSSQPQHF. As DNA, the CDR3 is TGTGCCAGCAGTCCAGCCCGACAGGGGTCGAGTCAGCCCCAGCATTTT.